One T cell receptor (beta chain) is described in this entry. Its antigen is not known. An end of the junction differs from the germline gene, which may be a read error. Patients selected for sequencing had displayed CD8+CD57+ cell expansion by flow cytometry. Patients had received no therapy at the time of blood sampling. These data belong to a study of CD8+CD57+ T cells in acquired aplastic anemia. Background on the study: Average DNA yield from sorted CD4+ and CD8+ cells was about 3 ug. Findings and caveats of the study: Both patients and controls carried the same twenty-nine CD8+ CDR3 sequences. CD8+ Simpson's diversity in patients was not significantly different from that in controls.

According to the study, genomic DNA was the template for TCR beta VDJ and CDR3 profiling. In TCRdb, the reads were re-called with MiXCR into one record per CDR3 protein. The table lists around 250,000 distinct CDR3 sequences, roughly 82% of them singletons, with approximately 40% in the top ten. Germline CDR1 and CDR2: SGHVS and FQNEAQ. The CDR3 runs 15 residues. Sequenced sample: sorted CD4+, CD8+, or CD8+CD57+ T cells (not recorded which) from PBMCs. The chain links TRBV7-8 to TRBJ1-1; tentative D call: TRBD1 (5 bases). This clonotype was sampled from a human donor with aplastic anemia. Here the CDR3 DNA reads TGTGCCAGCAGCTCACCGGGGGGTCCCGACACTGAATCTTTCTTT. Its protein is CASSSPGGPDTESFF.